This TCR beta chain derives from a study of T cell repertoires in cytomegalovirus infection. Study information: HLA-B-restricted CMV epitopes that are well studied were used alongside recently identified HLA-C-restricted ones. Both CMV infection and a matching HLA type were indicated by public TCR beta signatures.

Via MiXCR, TCRdb re-called the reads, giving one row per CDR3 protein. This sample yields nearly 700,000 distinct CDR3 sequences, of which 30% to 35% are seen a single time; over 15% belongs to the top ten. Points on this clonotype: As yet, its antigen is unknown. Relative to the germline gene, one junction end is altered; a read error may explain this.

The CDR3 contains 14 residues. The V gene's germline CDR1 is MNHEY and CDR2 SVGEGT. The J gene is TRBJ2-3, the V gene TRBV6-2 or TRBV6-3; no clear D gene. This specimen was cultured PBMCs, taken from culture after CMV antigen stimulation. This clonotype originated in a human donor in good health (CMV status not recorded). Some clones in this sample may be carry-over from other donors' samples. Here the CDR3 DNA reads TGTGCCAACAGTTCCCGACGACCGGCAGATACGCAGTATTTT. This gives the protein CANSSRRPADTQYF.